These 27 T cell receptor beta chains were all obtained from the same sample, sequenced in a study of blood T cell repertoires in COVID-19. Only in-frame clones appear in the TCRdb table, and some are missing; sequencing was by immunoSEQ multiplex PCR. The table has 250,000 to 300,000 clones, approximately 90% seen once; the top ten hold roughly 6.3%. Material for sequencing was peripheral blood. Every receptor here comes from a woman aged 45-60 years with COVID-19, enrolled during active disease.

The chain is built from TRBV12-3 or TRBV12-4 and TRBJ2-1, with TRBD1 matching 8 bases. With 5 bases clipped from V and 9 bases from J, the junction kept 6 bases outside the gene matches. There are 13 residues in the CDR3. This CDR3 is CASSTQGVGEQFF. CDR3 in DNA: TGTGCCAGCAGTACACAGGGGGTGGGTGAGCAGTTCTTC.

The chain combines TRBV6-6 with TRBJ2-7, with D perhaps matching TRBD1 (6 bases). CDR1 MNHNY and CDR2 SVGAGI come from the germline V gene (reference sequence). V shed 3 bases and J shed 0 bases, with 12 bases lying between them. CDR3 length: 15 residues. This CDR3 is CASSYESGASYEQYF. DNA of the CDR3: TGTGCCAGCAGTTATGAATCAGGGGCCTCCTACGAGCAGTACTTC.

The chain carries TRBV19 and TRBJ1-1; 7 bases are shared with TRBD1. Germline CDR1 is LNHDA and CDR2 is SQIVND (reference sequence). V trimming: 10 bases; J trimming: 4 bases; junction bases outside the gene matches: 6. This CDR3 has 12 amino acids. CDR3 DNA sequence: TGTGCCACTATTACAGGGGTCACTGAAGCTTTCTTT. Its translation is CATITGVTEAFF.

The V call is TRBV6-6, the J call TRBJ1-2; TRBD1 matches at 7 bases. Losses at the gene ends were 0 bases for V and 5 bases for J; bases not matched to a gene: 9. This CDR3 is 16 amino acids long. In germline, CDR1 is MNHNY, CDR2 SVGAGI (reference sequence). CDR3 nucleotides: TGTGCCAGCAGTTACTCGCGAACAGGGGCTGAGTATGGCTACACCTTC. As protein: CASSYSRTGAEYGYTF.

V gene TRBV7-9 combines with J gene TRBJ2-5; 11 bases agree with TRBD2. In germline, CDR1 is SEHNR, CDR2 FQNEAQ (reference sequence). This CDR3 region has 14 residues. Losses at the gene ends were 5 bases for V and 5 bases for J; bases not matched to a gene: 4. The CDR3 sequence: CASSTTSGSETQYF. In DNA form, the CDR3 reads TGTGCCAGCAGCACCACTAGCGGGAGTGAGACCCAGTACTTC.

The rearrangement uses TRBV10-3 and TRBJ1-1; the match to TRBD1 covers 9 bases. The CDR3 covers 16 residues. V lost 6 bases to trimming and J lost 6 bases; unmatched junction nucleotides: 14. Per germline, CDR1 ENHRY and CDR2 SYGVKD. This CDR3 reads CAIREPGQGRGAEAFF. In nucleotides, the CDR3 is TGTGCCATCAGAGAACCGGGACAGGGAAGAGGGGCTGAAGCTTTCTTT.

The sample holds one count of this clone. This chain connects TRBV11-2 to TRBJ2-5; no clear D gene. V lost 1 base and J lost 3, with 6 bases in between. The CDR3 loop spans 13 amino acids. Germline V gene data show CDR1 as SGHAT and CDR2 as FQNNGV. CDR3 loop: CASSLAPKETQYF. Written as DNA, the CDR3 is TGTGCCAGCAGCTTAGCCCCTAAAGAGACCCAGTACTTC.

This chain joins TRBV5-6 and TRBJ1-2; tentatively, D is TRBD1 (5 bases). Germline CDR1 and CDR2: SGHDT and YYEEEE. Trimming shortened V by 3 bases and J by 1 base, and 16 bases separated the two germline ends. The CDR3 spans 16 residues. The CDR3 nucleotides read TGTGCCAGCAGCTGGGAAGGCAGAAGGGGTAACTATGGCTACACCTTC. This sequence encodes CASSWEGRRGNYGYTF.

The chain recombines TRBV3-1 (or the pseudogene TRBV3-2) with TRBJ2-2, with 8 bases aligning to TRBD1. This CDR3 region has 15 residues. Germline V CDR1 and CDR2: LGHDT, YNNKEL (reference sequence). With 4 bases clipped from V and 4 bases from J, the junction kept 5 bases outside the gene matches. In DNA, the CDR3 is TGTGCCAGCAGCCCACGGACAGGGTCCACCGGGGAGCTGTTTTTT. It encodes CASSPRTGSTGELFF.

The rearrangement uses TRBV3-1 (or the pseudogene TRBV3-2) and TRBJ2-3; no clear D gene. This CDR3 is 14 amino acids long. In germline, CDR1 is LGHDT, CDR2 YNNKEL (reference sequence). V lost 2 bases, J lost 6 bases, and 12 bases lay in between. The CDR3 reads CASSQPSGTDTQYF. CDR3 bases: TGTGCCAGCAGCCAACCCTCAGGTACCGATACGCAGTATTTT.

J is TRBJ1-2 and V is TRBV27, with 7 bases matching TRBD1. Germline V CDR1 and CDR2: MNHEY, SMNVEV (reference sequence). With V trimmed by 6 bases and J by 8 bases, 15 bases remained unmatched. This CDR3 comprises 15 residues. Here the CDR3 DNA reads TGTGCCAGCAGGATCGAGTCCGGGACAGTTAACGGCTACACCTTC. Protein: CASRIESGTVNGYTF.

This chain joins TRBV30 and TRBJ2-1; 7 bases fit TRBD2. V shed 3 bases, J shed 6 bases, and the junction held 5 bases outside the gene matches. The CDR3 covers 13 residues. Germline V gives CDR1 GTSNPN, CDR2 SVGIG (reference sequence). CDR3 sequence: CAWSGLVPNEQFF. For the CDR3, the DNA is TGTGCCTGGAGCGGACTAGTACCCAATGAGCAGTTCTTC.

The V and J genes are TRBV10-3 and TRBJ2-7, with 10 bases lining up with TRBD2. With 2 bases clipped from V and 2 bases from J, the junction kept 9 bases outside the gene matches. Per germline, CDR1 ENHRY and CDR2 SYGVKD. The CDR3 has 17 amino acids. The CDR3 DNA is TGTGCCATCAGTGAGCGGTCTAGCGGGAGAGGACCCTACGAGCAGTACTTC. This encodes CAISERSSGRGPYEQYF.

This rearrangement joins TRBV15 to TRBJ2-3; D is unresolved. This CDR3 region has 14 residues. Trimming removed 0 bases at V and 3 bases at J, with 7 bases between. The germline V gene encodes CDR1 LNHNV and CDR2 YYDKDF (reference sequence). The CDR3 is CATSRDLGTDTQYF. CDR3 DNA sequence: TGTGCCACCAGCAGAGATCTCGGTACAGATACGCAGTATTTT.

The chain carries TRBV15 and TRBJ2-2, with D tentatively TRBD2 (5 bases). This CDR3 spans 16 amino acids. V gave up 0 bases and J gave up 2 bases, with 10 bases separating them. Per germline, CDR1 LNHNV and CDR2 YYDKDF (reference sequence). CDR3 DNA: TGTGCCACCAGCAGAGATAGGGCGGGTAACACCGGGGAGCTGTTTTTT. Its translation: CATSRDRAGNTGELFF.

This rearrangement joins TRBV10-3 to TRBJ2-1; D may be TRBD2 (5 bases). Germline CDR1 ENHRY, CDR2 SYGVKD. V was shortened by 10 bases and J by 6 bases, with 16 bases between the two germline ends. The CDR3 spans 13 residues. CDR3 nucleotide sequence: TGTGCCACTCGTAGCGCTCCCCTCAATGAGCAGTTCTTC. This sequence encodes CATRSAPLNEQFF.

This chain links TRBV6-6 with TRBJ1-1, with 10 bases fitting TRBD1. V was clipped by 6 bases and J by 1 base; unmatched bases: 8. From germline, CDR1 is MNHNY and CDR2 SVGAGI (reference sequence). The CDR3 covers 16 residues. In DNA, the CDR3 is TGTGCCAGCAGCTCTCCGGGGACAGGGGAGAACACTGAAGCTTTCTTT. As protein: CASSSPGTGENTEAFF.

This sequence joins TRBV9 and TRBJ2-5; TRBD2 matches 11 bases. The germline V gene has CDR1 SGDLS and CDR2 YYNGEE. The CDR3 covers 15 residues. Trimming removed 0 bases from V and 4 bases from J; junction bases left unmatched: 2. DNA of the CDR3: TGTGCCAGCAGCGTAGAAGGACTAGCGGGAGAGACCCAGTACTTC. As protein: CASSVEGLAGETQYF.

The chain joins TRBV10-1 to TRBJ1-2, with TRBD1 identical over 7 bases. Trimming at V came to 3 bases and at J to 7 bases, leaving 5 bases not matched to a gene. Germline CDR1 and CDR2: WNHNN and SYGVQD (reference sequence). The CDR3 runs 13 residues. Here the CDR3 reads CASSDTGAGGYTF. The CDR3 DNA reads TGCGCCAGCAGTGATACAGGGGCGGGTGGCTACACCTTC.

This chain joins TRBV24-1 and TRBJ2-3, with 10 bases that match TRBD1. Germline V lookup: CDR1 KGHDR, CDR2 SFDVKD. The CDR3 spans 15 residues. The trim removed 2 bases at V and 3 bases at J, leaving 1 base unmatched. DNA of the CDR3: TGTGCCACCAGTGATTGGACAGGGGGAACAGATACGCAGTATTTT. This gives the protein CATSDWTGGTDTQYF.

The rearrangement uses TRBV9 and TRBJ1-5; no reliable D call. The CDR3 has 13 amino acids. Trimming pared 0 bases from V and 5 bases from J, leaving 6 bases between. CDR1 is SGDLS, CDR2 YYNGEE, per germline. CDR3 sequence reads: CASSVDSHQPQHF. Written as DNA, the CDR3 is TGTGCCAGCAGCGTAGACAGTCATCAGCCCCAGCATTTT.

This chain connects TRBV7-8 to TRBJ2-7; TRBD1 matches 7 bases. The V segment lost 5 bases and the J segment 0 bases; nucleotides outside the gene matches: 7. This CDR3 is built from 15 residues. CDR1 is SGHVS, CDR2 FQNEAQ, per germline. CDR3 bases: TGTGCCAGCAGCGGACAGGCGGGCTCCTCCTACGAGCAGTACTTC. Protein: CASSGQAGSSYEQYF.

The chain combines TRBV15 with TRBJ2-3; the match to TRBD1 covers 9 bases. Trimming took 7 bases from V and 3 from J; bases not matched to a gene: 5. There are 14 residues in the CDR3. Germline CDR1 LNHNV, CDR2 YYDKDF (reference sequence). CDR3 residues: CATKRQGGTDTQYF. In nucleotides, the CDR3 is TGTGCCACCAAAAGACAGGGGGGAACAGATACGCAGTATTTT.

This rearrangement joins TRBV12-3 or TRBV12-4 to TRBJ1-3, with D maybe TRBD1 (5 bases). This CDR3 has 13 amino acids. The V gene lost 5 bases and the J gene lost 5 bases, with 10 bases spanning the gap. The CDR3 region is CASSGGGRNTIYF. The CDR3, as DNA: TGTGCCAGCAGTGGGGGGGGGAGAAACACCATATATTTT.

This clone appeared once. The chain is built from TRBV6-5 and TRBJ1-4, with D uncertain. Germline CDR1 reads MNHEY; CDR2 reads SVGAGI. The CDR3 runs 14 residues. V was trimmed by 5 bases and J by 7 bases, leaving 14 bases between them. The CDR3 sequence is CASSRGPGSEKLFF. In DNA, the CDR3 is TGTGCCAGCAGTCGAGGACCGGGGAGTGAAAAACTGTTTTTT.

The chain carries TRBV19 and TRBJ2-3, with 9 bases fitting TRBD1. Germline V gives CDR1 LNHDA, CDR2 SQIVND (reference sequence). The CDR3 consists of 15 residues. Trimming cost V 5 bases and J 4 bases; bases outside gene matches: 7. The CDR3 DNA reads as TGTGCCAGTAGTGAGGACAGGGGCCATTCAGATACGCAGTATTTT. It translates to CASSEDRGHSDTQYF. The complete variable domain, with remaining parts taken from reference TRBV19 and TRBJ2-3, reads DGGITQSPKYLFRKEGQNVTLSCEQNLNHDAMYWYRQDPGQGLRLIYYSQIVNDFQKGDIAEGYSVSREKKESFPLTVTSAQKNPTAFYLCASSEDRGHSDTQYFGPGTRLTVL.

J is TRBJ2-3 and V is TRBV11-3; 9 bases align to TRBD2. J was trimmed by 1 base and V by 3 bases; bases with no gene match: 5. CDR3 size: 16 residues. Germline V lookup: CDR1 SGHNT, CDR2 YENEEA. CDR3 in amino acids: CASSFPIAGGTDTQYF. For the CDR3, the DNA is TGTGCCAGCAGCTTCCCTATAGCGGGAGGCACAGATACGCAGTATTTT. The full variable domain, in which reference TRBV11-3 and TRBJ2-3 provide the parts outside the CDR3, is EAGVVQSPRYKIIEKKQPVAFWCNPISGHNTLYWYLQNLGQGPELLIRYENEEAVDDSQLPKDRFSAERLKGVDSTLKIQPAELGDSAVYLCASSFPIAGGTDTQYFGPGTRLTVL.